The clone carrying this TCR beta chain was counted at least ten times. Its matching antigen is unknown. In germline, CDR1 is DFQATT, CDR2 SNEGSKA (reference sequence). With V trimmed by 3 bases and J by 5 bases, 12 bases remained unmatched. CDR3 size: 17 residues. Regarding time point: newly diagnosed GD, antithyroid drugs for less than 3 months. From RNA extracted from PBMCs, the TCR library was made. The sample originates from a study of regulatory T cells in long-lasting Graves disease. Across the whole study: Graves' patients (newly diagnosed) had been on antithyroid drugs under 3 months.

Researchers made TCR beta libraries by using iRepertoire HTBI primers and running Arm-PCR on CDR3 regions. TCRdb reanalysed the multiplex PCR reads using MiXCR and keeps one entry per CDR3 protein. The sample includes roughly 420,000 distinct CDR3 sequences, 14% of them seen just once. Study-wide results and caveats: Repertoires from persistent disease leaned toward TRBV28, TRBJ1-2 and TRBJ2-5.

The same sample was also studied in work on T cells in Graves' hyperthyroidism and ophthalmopathy. Per that paper: Each patient was aged 18 to 65 and had newly diagnosed hyperthyroidism of under 2 months' duration. The HTBI set primed first-round TCR CDR3 RT-PCR.

Sample: peripheral blood mononuclear cells (PBMCs), taken at new diagnosis, from a patient treated with antithyroid drugs. This sequence was found in a woman aged 45-60 years with Graves disease. The chain couples TRBV20-1 to TRBJ2-7, with 14 positions matching TRBD2. The CDR3 here is CSASDAGLAGVGHEQYF. The CDR3 region has the DNA TGCAGTGCTAGTGATGCGGGACTAGCGGGAGTGGGGCACGAGCAGTACTTC.